This T cell receptor beta chain was sequenced in a study of response to subunit inactivated influenza vaccine (dated by TCRdb to between 2017 and 2018). With respect to the entire study: Deep quantitative T cell receptor repertoire profiling was used in the study to track responses to a trivalent subunit inactivated influenza vaccine.

Turning to this clonotype: Its antigen remains unidentified. Base qualities are not provided; no much larger clone lies one nucleotide away.

The library came from RT-PCR. The sequencing machine was an Illumina HiSeq 2500. In TCRdb, the public reads were trimmed at Q25 with fastp and aligned with MiXCR, with productive beta chains retained. Records with the same CDR3 protein are collapsed into one entry carrying the most frequent genes and DNA. The sample contains about 800,000 distinct CDR3 sequences, roughly 20% of them found a single time. The ten largest clonotypes hold roughly 10% of the sample. What the authors observed across the whole study: The authors suggested that each seasonal influenza vaccination may recruit only a limited number of new T cells.

The junction carries 10 bases between V and J, which are trimmed by 3 bases and 6 bases respectively. The CDR3 runs 13 residues from the cysteine to the phenylalanine. Only the CDR3 part of the read is kept: 39 bases, read in frame from the first base. The CDR1 and CDR2 encoded by the germline V gene (reference sequence) are LNHNV and YYDKDF. The specimen was PBMCs from blood, collected 5 days after vaccination. The TCR was taken from a man between 50 and 59 years old who received an inactivated influenza vaccine. Donor details come from another sample of the same person, matched by shared clones. The rearrangement combines TRBV15 with TRBJ2-3; the D gene lacks a confident call. The CDR3 here reads CATSSQVEDTQYF. The DNA reads TGTGCCACCAGCAGCCAGGTCGAGGATACGCAGTATTTT.